A single sample is the source of the 22 T cell receptor beta chains below, sequenced in a study of blood T cell repertoires in COVID-19. Produced via immunoSEQ multiplex PCR; TCRdb's table is partial and in-frame only. The sample has approximately 58,000 clones; roughly 84% are singletons. Sequences were obtained from peripheral blood. Receptor source: a man aged 40-55 years with active COVID-19.

The chain joins TRBV5-8 to TRBJ2-5; D is unclear. Germline V gives CDR1 SGHTS, CDR2 YDEGEE. The V gene lost 7 bases and the J gene lost 2 bases, with 15 bases spanning the gap. The CDR3 runs to 14 residues. The CDR3 region is CASRGDLIQETQYF. The CDR3 region has the DNA TGTGCCAGCCGAGGAGACCTGATACAAGAGACCCAGTACTTC.

Remarks on this clone: At one of its ends the junction is not consistent with the germline gene, which may arise from a read error. The rearrangement uses TRBV11-2 and TRBJ2-1, with 11 bases fitting TRBD2. In germline, CDR1 is SGHAT, CDR2 FQNNGV. The CDR3 runs to 13 residues. The CDR3 sequence is CASSLDVLAGGVF. The CDR3 coding sequence is TGTGCCAGCAGCTTAGATGTCCTAGCGGGAGGTGTCTTC.

The rearrangement uses TRBV18 and TRBJ2-7; no definite D call. The germline CDR1 and CDR2 sequences are KGHSH and LQKENI. The ends were cut back, 0 bases at V and 7 bases at J, with 10 bases in the middle. The CDR3 has 13 amino acids. This CDR3 is CASSPPTAGEQYF. The CDR3 bases are TGTGCCAGCTCACCACCCACAGCTGGAGAGCAGTACTTC. Drawing the rest from reference TRBV18 and TRBJ2-7, the complete variable domain is NAGVMQNPRHLVRRRGQEARLRCSPMKGHSHVYWYRQLPEEGLKFMVYLQKENIIDESGMPKERFSAEFPKEGPSILRIQQVVRGDSAAYFCASSPPTAGEQYFGPGTRLTVT.

The chain joins TRBV29-1 to TRBJ2-3; tentatively, D is TRBD1 (5 bases). Trimming shortened V by 6 bases and J by 0 bases, and 13 bases separated the two germline ends. The CDR3 is 14 residues long. Germline assignment: CDR1 SQVTM and CDR2 ANQGSEA. CDR3 bases: TGCAGCGTCGCAGGGTTTGGAAGCACAGATACGCAGTATTTT. Protein sequence: CSVAGFGSTDTQYF.

This chain links TRBV27 with TRBJ2-7; D is perhaps TRBD1 (6 bases). The V and J ends lost 5 bases and 1 base respectively, with 21 bases between them. This CDR3 contains 17 residues. Germline CDR1 MNHEY, CDR2 SMNVEV (reference sequence). The CDR3 sequence: CASSPRQEAIGSYEQYF. CDR3 nucleotides: TGTGCCAGCAGTCCCCGACAGGAAGCGATCGGGTCCTACGAGCAGTACTTC.

The chain is built from TRBV18 and TRBJ1-4; D gene uncertain. The V gene lost 3 bases and the J gene lost 5 bases, with 10 bases spanning the gap. This CDR3 has 14 amino acids. The germline gives CDR1 KGHSH, CDR2 LQKENI. CDR3 amino acids: CASSPRTGNEKLFF. CDR3 DNA: TGTGCCAGCTCACCTCGGACGGGGAATGAAAAACTGTTTTTT.

This clone was counted between two and nine times. The chain couples TRBV30 to TRBJ1-1, with 11 bases fitting TRBD1. Germline lookup yields CDR1 GTSNPN and CDR2 SVGIG (reference sequence). The length of the CDR3 is 13 residues. After removal of 2 bases from V and 7 bases from J, the junction contained 3 bases not matched to a gene. CDR3 in DNA: TGTGCCTGGAGTAGGGGGACAGGGGGTGAAGCTTTCTTT. Its protein is CAWSRGTGGEAFF.

Worth noting for this clone: At one of its ends the junction is not consistent with the germline gene, which may arise from a read error. The rearrangement joins TRBV3-1 (or the pseudogene TRBV3-2) to TRBJ2-7, with D possibly matching TRBD1 (6 bases). The V gene's germline CDR1 is LGHDT and CDR2 YNNKEL (reference sequence). CDR3 length equals 12 residues. The CDR3 region is CASSQPGGGQDF. The CDR3, as DNA: TGTGCCAGCAGCCAACCGGGTGGGGGCCAGGACTTC.

This clone was seen repeatedly, ten times or more. The V call is TRBV27, the J call TRBJ2-7, with a tentative D call TRBD1 (6 bases). CDR1 is MNHEY and CDR2 is SMNVEV in the germline V gene (reference sequence). With 5 bases removed from V and 3 bases from J, the gap between germline ends came to 14 bases. This CDR3 is 14 amino acids long. This CDR3 is CASSPSRDNYEQYF. DNA for the CDR3: TGTGCCAGCAGTCCTAGCCGGGACAACTACGAGCAGTACTTC.

V gene TRBV9 combines with J gene TRBJ2-7, with TRBD2 matching over 10 bases. V gave up 4 bases and J gave up 3 bases; unmatched junction bases: 7. The CDR3 runs to 15 residues. Germline V gives CDR1 SGDLS, CDR2 YYNGEE. CDR3 in amino acids: CASSPRTSGDYEQYF. DNA for the CDR3: TGTGCCAGCAGCCCGCGGACTAGCGGCGACTACGAGCAGTACTTC.

This sequence joins TRBV27 and TRBJ2-5; D is unresolved. The germline CDR1 and CDR2 sequences are MNHEY and SMNVEV (reference sequence). Trimming took off 6 bases at V and 5 bases at J, with 7 bases between the two ends. This CDR3 region has 11 residues. The CDR3 bases are TGTGCCAGCAGCTCGAGGGAGACCCAGTACTTC. Protein: CASSSRETQYF.

This chain uses TRBV5-1 with TRBJ2-6; D is perhaps TRBD2 (6 bases). The V and J ends lost 3 bases and 0 bases respectively, with 7 bases between them. From germline, CDR1 is SGHRS and CDR2 YFSETQ. The CDR3 loop spans 15 amino acids. DNA of the CDR3: TGCGCCAGCAGCTACGGGGGCTCTGGGGCCAACGTCCTGACTTTC. Amino acid sequence: CASSYGGSGANVLTF.

CDR3 DNA sequence: TGTGCCAGCAGTCTAGCGGGGGAATTTTACGAGCAGTACTTC. Translated: CASSLAGEFYEQYF. V usage is TRBV28 and J usage is TRBJ2-7; 10 bases align to TRBD2. The CDR3 has 14 amino acids. The germline gives CDR1 MDHEN, CDR2 SYDVKM. The V and J ends lost 5 bases and 4 bases, in that order; junction bases with no gene match: 5. Together with reference TRBV28 and TRBJ2-7, the CDR3 gives the full variable domain: DVKVTQSSRYLVKRTGEKVFLECVQDMDHENMFWYRQDPGLGLRLIYFSYDVKMKEKGDIPEGYSVSREKKERFSLILESASTNQTSMYLCASSLAGEFYEQYFGPGTRLTVT.

The rearrangement links TRBV13 to TRBJ2-1, with 12 bases identical to TRBD2. After removal of 5 bases from V and 6 bases from J, the junction contained 11 bases not matched to a gene. Germline CDR1 is PRHDT and CDR2 is FYEKMQ (reference sequence). This CDR3 has 17 amino acids. CDR3 coding DNA: TGTGCCAGCAGCCCTGGGACTAGCGGGTTCCAAATCAATGAGCAGTTCTTC. Its protein is CASSPGTSGFQINEQFF.

This clone turned up a few times. The chain couples TRBV5-4 to TRBJ1-2, with unresolved D. This CDR3 has 14 amino acids. Germline CDR1 SGHNT, CDR2 YYREEE (reference sequence). V was trimmed by 7 bases and J by 5 bases, leaving 18 bases between them. CDR3 loop: CASALIGSGYGYTF. DNA of the CDR3: TGTGCCAGCGCCTTAATTGGGAGTGGGTATGGCTACACCTTC.

V usage is TRBV2 and J usage is TRBJ2-1; 7 positions agree with TRBD2. Trimming removed 6 bases from V and 10 bases from J; junction bases left unmatched: 18. Germline lookup yields CDR1 SNHLY and CDR2 FYNNEI. The CDR3 contains 16 residues. The CDR3: CASRPLTIHHGGEQFF. CDR3 coding DNA: TGTGCCAGCAGGCCACTGACTATACACCACGGGGGGGAGCAGTTCTTC.

The V gene is TRBV11-3, the J gene TRBJ2-1; TRBD2 matches at 7 bases. The ends lost 4 bases at V and 9 bases at J; junction bases unmatched: 12. The germline gives CDR1 SGHNT, CDR2 YENEEA. This CDR3 region has 15 residues. The CDR3 here is CASSSRTSHPGEQFF. The DNA of the CDR3 is TGTGCCAGCAGCTCGAGGACTAGTCATCCGGGTGAGCAGTTCTTC.

The gene calls are TRBV28 and TRBJ2-7; TRBD2 aligns across 15 bases. The V gene end was trimmed by 6 bases and the J gene end by 3 bases; junction bases not matched to a gene: 6. The CDR3 is 16 residues long. The V gene's germline CDR1 is MDHEN and CDR2 SYDVKM. CDR3 coding DNA: TGTGCCAGCAGGGGACTAGCGGGAGGATGGTACTACGAGCAGTACTTC. Its translation: CASRGLAGGWYYEQYF.

The rearrangement joins TRBV18 to TRBJ2-7; 8 bases align to TRBD1. CDR1 is KGHSH and CDR2 is LQKENI in the germline V gene. V lost 3 bases to trimming and J lost 3 bases; unmatched junction nucleotides: 1. This CDR3 contains 13 residues. The CDR3 region is CASSPGQDYEQYF. The DNA for the CDR3 is TGTGCCAGCTCACCGGGACAGGACTACGAGCAGTACTTC.

Here the CDR3 DNA reads TGTGCCAGCAGCTCTTCCTTTGACAGGAACACTGAAGCTTTCTTT. The encoded protein is CASSSSFDRNTEAFF. This chain joins TRBV5-4 and TRBJ1-1; tentative D call: TRBD1 (5 bases). The CDR3 covers 15 residues. CDR1 and CDR2 from the germline V gene are SGHNT and YYREEE (reference sequence). V was shortened by 3 bases and J by 1 base, with 13 bases between the two germline ends.

The chain employs TRBV28 and TRBJ2-2; the D gene is possibly TRBD2 (6 bases). CDR1 is MDHEN and CDR2 is SYDVKM in the germline V gene. The CDR3 consists of 15 residues. V gave up 5 bases and J gave up 6 bases, with 16 bases separating them. CDR3 nucleotide sequence: TGTGCCAGCAGTCCAAAAAGAAGGAGGGCCGGGGAGCTGTTTTTT. Translation: CASSPKRRRAGELFF.

The V and J genes are TRBV6-6 and TRBJ2-7, with D perhaps TRBD2 (5 bases). Trimming shortened V by 7 bases and J by 1 base, and 11 bases separated the two germline ends. Germline V lookup: CDR1 MNHNY, CDR2 SVGAGI (reference sequence). The CDR3 extends over 13 amino acids. CDR3 amino acids: CASMRASSYEQYF. CDR3 DNA sequence: TGTGCCAGCATGCGGGCCAGTTCCTACGAGCAGTACTTC.